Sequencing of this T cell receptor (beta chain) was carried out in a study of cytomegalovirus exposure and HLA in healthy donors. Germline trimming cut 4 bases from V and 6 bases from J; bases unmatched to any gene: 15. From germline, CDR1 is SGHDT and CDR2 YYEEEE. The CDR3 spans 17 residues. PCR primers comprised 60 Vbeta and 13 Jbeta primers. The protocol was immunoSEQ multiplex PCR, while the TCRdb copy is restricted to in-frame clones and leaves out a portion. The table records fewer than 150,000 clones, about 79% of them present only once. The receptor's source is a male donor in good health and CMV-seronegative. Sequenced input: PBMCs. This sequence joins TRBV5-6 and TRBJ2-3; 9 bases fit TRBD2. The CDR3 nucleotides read TGTGCCAGCAGCCCGGGGGGACTAGCTGTTGGGTCGGATACGCAGTATTTT. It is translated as CASSPGGLAVGSDTQYF.